This T cell receptor (beta chain) was sequenced during a study of T cell clones after liver transplantation. Looking at the study overall: A pre-transplant mixed lymphocyte reaction with TCRbeta sequencing defined graft-donor-reactive clones followed in post-transplant blood. Study results and limitations: In two subjects, few donor cells limited the measurable donor-reactive repertoire.

The method was immunoSEQ multiplex PCR; TCRdb's version includes in-frame clones alone and lacks a portion of them. The profile shows around 110,000 clones, 90% of them singletons. Concerning this clone itself: Its cognate antigen is unknown.

The germline gives CDR1 MDHEN, CDR2 SYDVKM. V was pared by 2 bases and J by 1 base, with 8 bases between. The CDR3 totals 14 residues. The sequence was obtained from a human patient who received a liver transplant. A subset of T cells may come from the graft donor. Sample: CD4+ T cells from blood, taken 12 months after liver transplant. V usage is TRBV28 and J usage is TRBJ1-1; no definite D call. The CDR3 bases are TGTGCCAGCAGTTTAATAGACACGAACACTGAAGCTTTCTTT. Protein sequence: CASSLIDTNTEAFF.